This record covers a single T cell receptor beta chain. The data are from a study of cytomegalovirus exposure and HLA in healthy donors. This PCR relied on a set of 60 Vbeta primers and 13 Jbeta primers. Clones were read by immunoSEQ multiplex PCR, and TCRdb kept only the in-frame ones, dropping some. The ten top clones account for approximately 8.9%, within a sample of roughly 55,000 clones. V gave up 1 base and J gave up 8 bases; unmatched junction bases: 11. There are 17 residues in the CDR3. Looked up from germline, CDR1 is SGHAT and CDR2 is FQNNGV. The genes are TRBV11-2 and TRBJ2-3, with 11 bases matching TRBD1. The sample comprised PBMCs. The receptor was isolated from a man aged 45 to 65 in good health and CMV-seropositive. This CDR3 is CASSLVGPGQGVGTQYF. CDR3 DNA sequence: TGTGCCAGCAGCTTAGTGGGACCGGGACAGGGGGTGGGTACGCAGTATTTT.